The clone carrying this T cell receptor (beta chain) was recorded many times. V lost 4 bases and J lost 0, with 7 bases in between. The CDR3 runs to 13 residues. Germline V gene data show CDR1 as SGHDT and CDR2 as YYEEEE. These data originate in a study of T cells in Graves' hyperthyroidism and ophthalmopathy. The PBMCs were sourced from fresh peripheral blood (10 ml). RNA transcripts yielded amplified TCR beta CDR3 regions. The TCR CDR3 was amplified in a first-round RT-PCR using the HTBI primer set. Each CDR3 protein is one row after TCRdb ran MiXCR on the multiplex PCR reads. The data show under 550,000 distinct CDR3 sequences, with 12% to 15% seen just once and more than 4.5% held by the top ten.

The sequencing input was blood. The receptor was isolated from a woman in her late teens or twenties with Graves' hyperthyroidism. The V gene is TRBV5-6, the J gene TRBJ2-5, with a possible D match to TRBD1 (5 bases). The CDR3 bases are TGTGCCAGCAGCCCAGGGTACCAAGAGACCCAGTACTTC. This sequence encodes CASSPGYQETQYF.